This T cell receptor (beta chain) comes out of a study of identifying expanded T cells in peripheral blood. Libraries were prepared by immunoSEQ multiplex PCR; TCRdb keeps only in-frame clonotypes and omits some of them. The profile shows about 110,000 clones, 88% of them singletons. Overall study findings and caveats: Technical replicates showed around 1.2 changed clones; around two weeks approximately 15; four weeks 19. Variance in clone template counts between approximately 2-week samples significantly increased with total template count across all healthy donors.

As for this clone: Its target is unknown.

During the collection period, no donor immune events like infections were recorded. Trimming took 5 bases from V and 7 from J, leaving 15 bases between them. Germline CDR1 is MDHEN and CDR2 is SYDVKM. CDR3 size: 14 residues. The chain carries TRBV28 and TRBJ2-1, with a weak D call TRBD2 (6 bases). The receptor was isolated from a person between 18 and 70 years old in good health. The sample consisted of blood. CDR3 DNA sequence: TGTGCCAGCAGTCTAGCGTCCTATGGAAATGAGCAGTTCTTC. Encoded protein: CASSLASYGNEQFF. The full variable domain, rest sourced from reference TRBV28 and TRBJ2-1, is DVKVTQSSRYLVKRTGEKVFLECVQDMDHENMFWYRQDPGLGLRLIYFSYDVKMKEKGDIPEGYSVSREKKERFSLILESASTNQTSMYLCASSLASYGNEQFFGPGTRLTVL.